A single sample gave rise to the 5 T cell receptor beta chains below, sequenced in a study of radiotherapy plus CTLA-4 blockade in lung cancer. Assay: immunoSEQ multiplex PCR; the TCRdb copy retains only in-frame clones and omits some. The data contain about 68,000 clones, 79% of them seen just once; the ten biggest clones take up about 9.1%. The sample was peripheral blood, taken from a patient treated with radiotherapy plus ipilimumab. Receptor source: a human donor with non-small cell lung cancer who had a complete response to radiotherapy plus ipilimumab.

With regard to this clone: The same CDR3 also results from other DNA sequences found in this sample. The chain uses TRBV11-2 and TRBJ2-1, with D maybe TRBD2 (6 bases). The CDR3 runs 15 residues. CDR1 is SGHAT, CDR2 FQNNGV, per germline. V was cut by 5 bases and J by 9 bases, with 20 bases left in between. Here the CDR3 DNA reads TGTGCCAGCAGCAACGTTCGGGGCGGGGTGGGTGAGCAGTTCTTC. This sequence encodes CASSNVRGGVGEQFF.

The chain links TRBV6-5 to TRBJ1-1; TRBD1 might be the D (6 bases). Trimming stripped 6 bases from V and 5 bases from J, with 19 bases between. CDR3 size: 15 residues. Germline lookup yields CDR1 MNHEY and CDR2 SVGAGI. The CDR3 here is CASRLQGRRKTEAFF. The CDR3 coding sequence is TGTGCCAGCAGACTACAGGGTAGGCGGAAGACTGAAGCTTTCTTT.

The chain uses TRBV9 and TRBJ2-1; 11 bases are a match to TRBD1. This CDR3 has 16 residues. Looked up from germline, CDR1 is SGDLS and CDR2 is YYNGEE. With V trimmed by 2 bases and J by 5 bases, 6 bases remained unmatched. CDR3: CASSVMGQGGNNEQFF. The CDR3 DNA sequence: TGTGCCAGCAGCGTTATGGGACAGGGGGGAAACAATGAGCAGTTCTTC.

Worth noting for this clone: Other DNA variants within this sample encode the same CDR3. The chain carries TRBV27 and TRBJ1-1, with a weak D call TRBD1 (6 bases). V was shortened by 6 bases and J by 4 bases, with 12 bases between the two germline ends. Germline V CDR1 and CDR2: MNHEY, SMNVEV (reference sequence). The CDR3 consists of 13 residues. The CDR3 region is CASSQGQGTEAFF. The CDR3 nucleotides read TGTGCCAGCAGCCAGGGACAAGGCACTGAAGCTTTCTTT.

V usage is TRBV7-2 and J usage is TRBJ2-3, with a possible D match to TRBD2 (5 bases). This CDR3 region has 15 residues. V was trimmed by 1 base and J by 6 bases, leaving 14 bases between them. Per the germline V gene, CDR1 is SGHTA and CDR2 is FQGNSA. CDR3 sequence: CASSLEWTRADTQYF. In nucleotides, the CDR3 is TGTGCCAGCAGCTTAGAGTGGACTCGAGCCGATACGCAGTATTTT.